One and the same sample provided the 26 T cell receptor beta chains below, sequenced in a study of monozygotic twins with inflammatory bowel disease. TCRdb reprocessed the 5' RACE reads, keeping one entry per CDR3 protein, no DNA. With 200,000 to 250,000 distinct CDR3 sequences in the sample, the ten largest clones hold 1.5% to 2%. The sequencing sample was made of blood. Every receptor here comes from a human donor with ulcerative colitis or Crohn's disease, or a healthy co-twin of an affected twin (not recorded which).

This rearrangement joins TRBV7-2 to TRBJ2-3; TCRdb lists TRBD2, though no DNA is available to test this call. The CDR3 runs 15 residues. Germline-derived CDR1 and CDR2 are SGHTA and FQGNSA. The CDR3 protein is CASSLASSGRDTQYF.

V is TRBV7-9 and J is TRBJ2-1; the D call from TCRdb, TRBD1, cannot be confirmed without DNA. The CDR3 contains 15 residues. The germline gives CDR1 SEHNR, CDR2 FQNEAQ (reference sequence). CDR3 protein: CASHKGGSSYNEQFF.

V and J are TRBV7-9 and TRBJ1-1. The CDR3 has 14 residues. The germline CDR1 and CDR2 sequences are SEHNR and FQNEAQ (reference sequence). CDR3 loop: CASSRRVGDTEAFF.

The V and J genes are TRBV12-3 or TRBV12-4 and TRBJ1-2. CDR3 size: 15 residues. This chain's CDR3 is CASSLSIGMGNGYTF.

The chain joins TRBV7-2 to TRBJ1-1; the TCRdb call, TRBD1, lacks DNA for checking. Germline CDR1 is SGHTA and CDR2 is FQGNSA. This CDR3 comprises 15 residues. The CDR3 spells CASSLTYSGWGEAFF.

This sequence joins TRBV6-2 or TRBV6-3 and TRBJ1-5. Germline V gene data show CDR1 as MNHEY and CDR2 as SVGEGT. This CDR3 is built from 13 residues. CDR3 residues: CASSYMVEQPQHF.

The V call is TRBV20-1, the J call TRBJ1-2; the TRBD1 assignment by TCRdb is unverifiable without DNA. CDR1 is DFQATT, CDR2 SNEGSKA, per germline (reference sequence). The CDR3 totals 13 residues. CDR3: CSARRVTNYGYTF.

The chain couples TRBV6-5 to TRBJ1-2; TCRdb indicates TRBD1, and absent DNA this call remains unverified. This CDR3 has 15 amino acids. Looked up from germline, CDR1 is MNHEY and CDR2 is SVGAGI. The CDR3 here is CASSYSIGQGYGYTF.

The CDR3 protein is CASSDRDPMNTEAFF. V and J are TRBV5-1 and TRBJ1-1; TCRdb's D gene call, TRBD1, goes unchecked for lack of DNA. The germline CDR1 and CDR2 sequences are SGHRS and YFSETQ. This CDR3 is 15 amino acids long.

The rearrangement joins TRBV25-1 to TRBJ1-2. CDR3 length equals 15 residues. The V gene's germline CDR1 is MGHDK and CDR2 SYGVNS. CDR3 in amino acids: CASSEGPGGNYGYTF.

The chain is built from TRBV6-1 and TRBJ2-1. CDR3 length equals 14 residues. CDR1 is MNHNS and CDR2 is SASEGT in the germline V gene. CDR3 region: CASRLLAFYNEQFF.

The V and J genes are TRBV5-1 and TRBJ2-5; TCRdb returns TRBD2, unconfirmable since there is no DNA. This CDR3 contains 13 residues. The germline gives CDR1 SGHRS, CDR2 YFSETQ. CDR3 region: CASGGEGRETQYF. The full variable domain, its missing parts supplied by reference TRBV5-1 and TRBJ2-5, is KAGVTQTPRYLIKTRGQQVTLSCSPISGHRSVSWYQQTPGQGLQFLFEYFSETQRNKGNFPGRFSGRQFSNSRSEMNVSTLELGDSALYLCASGGEGRETQYFGPGTRLLVL.

The chain has TRBV7-9 and TRBJ1-2. Germline CDR1 SEHNR, CDR2 FQNEAQ (reference sequence). The length of the CDR3 is 14 residues. The CDR3 is CASSLVPRNYGYTF.

CDR3 sequence: CASRRGSDSNQPQHF. The J gene is TRBJ1-5, the V gene TRBV9; TCRdb's D gene call, TRBD1, goes unchecked for lack of DNA. The germline CDR1 and CDR2 sequences are SGDLS and YYNGEE. The CDR3 loop spans 15 amino acids.

The chain combines TRBV20-1 with TRBJ1-2; the D call of TRBD1 rests on TCRdb alone, since no DNA is present to check it. Germline assignment: CDR1 DFQATT and CDR2 SNEGSKA (reference sequence). The length of the CDR3 is 12 residues. This CDR3 reads CSAGTESYGYTF.

This chain connects TRBV6-5 to TRBJ1-2; TCRdb selects TRBD1, and the lack of DNA leaves this call unchecked. Germline V gene lookup returns CDR1 MNHEY and CDR2 SVGAGI. The CDR3 sequence is 15 residues long. The CDR3 sequence: CASSYATGGIYGYTF.

The chain recombines TRBV20-1 with TRBJ1-2; TCRdb designates TRBD1, a call that cannot be tested without DNA. Per the germline V gene, CDR1 is DFQATT and CDR2 is SNEGSKA (reference sequence). The CDR3 has 17 residues. The CDR3 region is CSASSRWGSDPDYGYTF.

This chain connects TRBV20-1 to TRBJ2-1; as DNA is missing, the TRBD1 call by TCRdb cannot be tested. This CDR3 has 16 amino acids. Germline CDR1 and CDR2: DFQATT and SNEGSKA (reference sequence). The CDR3 sequence is CSASSSRTGGFNEQFF.

The chain carries TRBV29-1 and TRBJ1-1. CDR1 and CDR2 (germline): SQVTM, ANQGSEA. This CDR3 comprises 12 residues. The CDR3 region is CSVVSGGTEAFF.

The J gene is TRBJ2-7, the V gene TRBV6-5; TCRdb gives TRBD1 as the D gene, but with no DNA this cannot be confirmed. In germline, CDR1 is MNHEY, CDR2 SVGAGI. The CDR3 runs to 12 residues. CDR3 sequence: CASSGYRDEQYF.

The chain combines TRBV3-1 with TRBJ2-2; the D call from TCRdb, TRBD2, cannot be confirmed without DNA. The germline gives CDR1 LGHDT, CDR2 YNNKEL (reference sequence). This CDR3 has 18 amino acids. CDR3 sequence: CASSHQGLAGAGTGELFF.

This chain uses TRBV18 with TRBJ2-1. The CDR3 has 13 amino acids. Germline-derived CDR1 and CDR2 are KGHSH and LQKENI. CDR3: CASSAGSYNEQFF.

The chain is built from TRBV25-1 and TRBJ1-5; as DNA is missing, the TRBD1 call by TCRdb cannot be tested. The germline V gene has CDR1 MGHDK and CDR2 SYGVNS. This CDR3 is 14 amino acids long. The CDR3 loop is CASSVQGAWQPQHF.

The V gene is TRBV20-1, the J gene TRBJ2-7; the D gene TCRdb calls, TRBD2, cannot be checked with no DNA. The CDR3 is 15 residues long. Germline V gives CDR1 DFQATT, CDR2 SNEGSKA (reference sequence). The CDR3 is CSAHAFGAPYYEQYF.

The J gene is TRBJ1-1, the V gene TRBV3-1; TCRdb gives TRBD1 as the D gene, but with no DNA this cannot be confirmed. The V gene's germline CDR1 is LGHDT and CDR2 YNNKEL (reference sequence). This CDR3 is 15 amino acids long. The CDR3 spells CASSPQGAMNTEAFF.

The chain recombines TRBV20-1 with TRBJ2-5; TCRdb reports TRBD2, a call that lacks DNA to check it against. Germline CDR1 is DFQATT and CDR2 is SNEGSKA (reference sequence). The CDR3 extends over 12 amino acids. This CDR3 is CSAPSDPETQYF.